What follows is one T cell receptor beta chain and its context. The antigen remains unidentified. The data were obtained in a study of T cell responses to AZD1222 COVID-19 vaccine. General study points: Spike-specific TCRs gained breadth and depth after people received two AZD1222 doses. Seropositive at baseline were only a handful of AZD1222 recipients. Among the donors, most were white British and more were female, and clonal diversity was possibly underestimated. Scientists sampled the repertoires only once the peak T cell response had passed.

The germline gives CDR1 WSHSY, CDR2 SAAADI. The CDR3 is 15 amino acids. V shed 7 bases and J shed 4 bases, with 19 bases lying between them. TCRdb's table, derived via immunoSEQ multiplex PCR, lists solely in-frame clones and lacks some. The table includes 100,000 to 150,000 clones, 88% detected once. Sequencing was performed on peripheral blood, taken on day 0 of AZD1222 vaccination. The TCR sequence derives from an adult in good health. The chain joins TRBV10-2 to TRBJ1-1; D remains unclear. Written as DNA, the CDR3 is TGCGCCAGCAAACCCGGTCGTAGGGCGGGCACTGAAGCTTTCTTT. Translated, it gives CASKPGRRAGTEAFF.